One TCR beta chain is described in this entry. The sample is drawn from a study of control samples from healthy donors and cancer patients. This CDR3 spans 11 amino acids. V was pared by 5 bases and J by 8 bases, with 6 bases between. Here immunoSEQ multiplex PCR was the method, and the copy in TCRdb shows in-frame clones only, minus some. This table has tens of thousands of clones, about four fifths appearing once. The receptor's source is a woman in her 50s with lung cancer. The chain has TRBV12-3 or TRBV12-4 and TRBJ1-4; D not resolved. Sample: PBMCs. CDR3 bases: TGTGCCAGCAGTCCCTCCGAAAAACTGTTTTTT. Protein: CASSPSEKLFF.